This T cell receptor (beta chain) was retrieved from a study of TIL therapy for anti-PD-1-resistant metastatic lung cancer. Study-level information: Patients had a median age of approximately 50 years (range about 38-85).

The table lists this clone with a few counts. Time point in this sample: pre-treatment sample, taken before nivolumab and TIL therapy. V was pared by 5 bases and J by 5 bases, with 12 bases between. Germline loops: CDR1 SGHVS, CDR2 FNYEAQ. There are 13 residues in the CDR3. Sequencing used immunoSEQ v3. Each library reached some 2.1 million read pairs, or about 4.5-6.5 million at deep level. Generated by immunoSEQ multiplex PCR, the TCRdb table keeps only in-frame clones and is missing some. This table holds about 21,000 clones, 70% to 80% found once. The sequences come from blood, collected at baseline. The receptor comes from a person aged 25 to 80 with non-small cell lung cancer. The rearrangement uses TRBV7-6 and TRBJ2-5; perhaps TRBD1 as D (5 bases). DNA of the CDR3: TGTGCCAGCAGCCTCGACAGCTTTGAGACCCAGTACTTC. Protein: CASSLDSFETQYF.